The subject of this entry is one T cell receptor beta chain. No antigen is known for it. This specimen belongs to a study of T cell responses to AZD1222 COVID-19 vaccine. Germline values: CDR1 MNHEY, CDR2 SMNVEV (reference sequence). J gave up 2 bases and V 0 bases, and 3 bases lay outside the gene matches. This CDR3 comprises 18 residues. The method was immunoSEQ multiplex PCR; TCRdb's version includes in-frame clones alone and lacks a portion of them. Found here are 150,000 to 200,000 clones, under 95% of them singletons; the top ten hold 4% to 5.5%. Findings and caveats of the study: All repertoire sampling was performed exclusively after the peak T cell response. The study found vaccine-associated CD4 TCRs spanning spike, dominant at 160-218 and 743-854. Unmutated variant regions are reportedly targeted by nearly half of spike-specific TCRs.

This sample comprised peripheral blood, obtained on day 0 of AZD1222 vaccination. The clonotype originates from an adult in good health. The chain combines TRBV27 with TRBJ2-5, with 16 nucleotides matching TRBD2. The CDR3 coding sequence is TGTGCCAGCAGTTTATCCCCGGGACTAGCGGGAGGGCAAGAGACCCAGTACTTC. Amino acid sequence: CASSLSPGLAGGQETQYF.